This T cell receptor (beta chain) emerged from a study of blood T cell repertoires in COVID-19. The overall study: COVID-19 samples, acute and convalescent, were from the United States, Italy and Spain. T cells, B-cell-depleted T cells, or PBMCs supplied cDNA or gDNA.

The germline V and J ends were trimmed by 5 bases and 6 bases, with 17 bases remaining between them. The germline CDR1 and CDR2 sequences are SGHAT and FQNNGV. The CDR3 is made up of 14 amino acids. Individuals drawn from 24 US areas were roughly 18 to 89 years old. Clinical histories supplied by participants themselves formed the basis of cohort assignment. Clones were sequenced by immunoSEQ multiplex PCR, and TCRdb holds only the in-frame ones, with some missing. The sample carries 330,000 or so clones, 88% recorded once. This sequence originates from a man aged 25-45 years who had recovered from COVID-19. The rearrangement joins TRBV11-2 to TRBJ2-7; D is uncertain. Sequencing input: PBMCs or T cells enriched from blood (not recorded which). The CDR3 nucleotides are TGTGCCAGCAGCCGAGCCTCCCTAGTTCGCGAGCAGTACTTC. It translates to CASSRASLVREQYF.